This T cell receptor beta chain stems from a study of PD-1 blockade in classical Hodgkin lymphoma. Study details: Nivolumab was administered to patients intravenously at 3 mg/kg every 2 weeks.

Sequenced by immunoSEQ multiplex PCR; TCRdb stores in-frame clones only, minus some. The table has about 52,000 clones, more than 75% seen once. Time point given: cycle 4 day 1 (C4D1), after 6 weeks of nivolumab. After autologous stem cell transplantation all patients relapsed, and prior brentuximab vedotin exposure differed between cohorts. Whole-study results and caveats: The authors have not defined what causes the repertoire differences, possibly disease activity or prior therapy.

Germline CDR1 reads KGHSH; CDR2 reads LQKENI. The CDR3 totals 13 residues. V was pared by 4 bases and J by 5 bases, with 4 bases of the junction left unmatched. A note on this clone: Its antigen is undetermined.

The TCR was taken from a human donor with classical Hodgkin lymphoma. The material sequenced was peripheral blood mononuclear cells (PBMCs), taken before the fourth cycle of nivolumab. The chain carries TRBV18 and TRBJ1-1, with 7 bases lining up with TRBD1. CDR3 residues: CASSRDSVTEAFF. CDR3 sequence (DNA): TGTGCCAGCTCACGGGACAGCGTAACTGAAGCTTTCTTT.